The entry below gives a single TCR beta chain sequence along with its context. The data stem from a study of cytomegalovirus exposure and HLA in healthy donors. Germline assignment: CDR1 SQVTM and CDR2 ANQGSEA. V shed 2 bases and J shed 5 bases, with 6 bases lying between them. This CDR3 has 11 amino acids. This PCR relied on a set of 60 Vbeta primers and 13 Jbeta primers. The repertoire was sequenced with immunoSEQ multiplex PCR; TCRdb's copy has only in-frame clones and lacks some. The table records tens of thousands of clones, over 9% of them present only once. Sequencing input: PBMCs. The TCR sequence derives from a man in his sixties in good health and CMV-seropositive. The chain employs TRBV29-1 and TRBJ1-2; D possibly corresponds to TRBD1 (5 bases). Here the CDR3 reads CSVEQGYGYTF. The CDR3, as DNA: TGCAGCGTTGAACAGGGATATGGCTACACCTTC.